Presented here are 22 T cell receptor beta chains from one specimen sequenced in a study of control samples from healthy donors and cancer patients. Clones were read by immunoSEQ multiplex PCR, and TCRdb kept only the in-frame ones, dropping some. Of tens of thousands of clones listed, roughly nine tenths are singletons. The sample comprised blood. All receptors come from a woman in her sixties in good health.

The chain couples TRBV5-1 to TRBJ2-7, with D maybe TRBD2 (5 bases). CDR1 SGHRS and CDR2 YFSETQ come from the germline V gene. Trimming stripped 1 base from V and 7 bases from J, with 18 bases between. The CDR3 has 15 residues. CDR3 nucleotide sequence: TGCGCCAGCAGCTTGCGAGACTCCCCGGGGAGAGAGCAGTACTTC. Protein sequence: CASSLRDSPGREQYF.

This CDR3 is CASSFRIQGQETQYF. The CDR3 DNA follows: TGTGCCAGCAGCTTCCGAATCCAGGGCCAAGAGACCCAGTACTTC. The chain is built from TRBV5-8 and TRBJ2-5; maybe TRBD1 (5 bases). V was pared by 2 bases and J by 1 base, with 12 bases between. Germline V gives CDR1 SGHTS, CDR2 YDEGEE. The CDR3 sequence is 15 residues long.

With regard to this clone: A much larger clone sits a single nucleotide away, making a read error possible. The chain joins TRBV6-2 or TRBV6-3 to TRBJ2-2; D is perhaps TRBD1 or TRBD2 (5 bases each). Germline loops: CDR1 MNHEY, CDR2 SVGEGT. V lost 2 bases and J lost 0, with 7 bases in between. The CDR3 length is 15 residues. The CDR3 bases are TGTGCCAGCAGTTACGGGACGGCGAACACCGGGGAGCTGTTTTTT. This translates into CASSYGTANTGELFF.

The CDR3 here is CASSVRVGNEQFF. Written as DNA, the CDR3 is TGTGCCAGCAGTGTCAGGGTCGGCAATGAGCAGTTCTTC. This chain joins TRBV25-1 and TRBJ2-1; possible D gene TRBD1, 5 bases. The germline V and J ends were trimmed by 4 bases and 6 bases, with 10 bases remaining between them. CDR3 length equals 13 residues. Per the germline V gene, CDR1 is MGHDK and CDR2 is SYGVNS. Looking up the rest from reference TRBV25-1 and TRBJ2-1 gives the full variable domain: EADIYQTPRYLVIGTGKKITLECSQTMGHDKMYWYQQDPGMELHLIHYSYGVNSTEKGDLSSESTVSRIRTEHFPLTLESARPSHTSQYLCASSVRVGNEQFFGPGTRLTVL.

This clone was counted between two and nine times. The chain uses TRBV19 and TRBJ1-2; 8 nucleotides agree with TRBD1. V lost 3 bases and J lost 2; bases outside the gene matches: 8. The germline gives CDR1 LNHDA, CDR2 SQIVND (reference sequence). This CDR3 has 16 residues. The CDR3 bases are TGTGCCAGTAGTATTTCGACAGGGGACATAAACTATGGCTACACCTTC. Its protein is CASSISTGDINYGYTF.

The CDR3 sequence is CASSPHSPDSLNEQFF. In DNA form, the CDR3 reads TGTGCCAGCAGTCCCCACTCCCCAGACAGCCTGAATGAGCAGTTCTTC. V gene TRBV27 combines with J gene TRBJ2-1, with TRBD1 as a possible D gene (5 bases). Trimming took 5 bases from V and 7 from J, leaving 21 bases between them. The V gene's germline CDR1 is MNHEY and CDR2 SMNVEV (reference sequence). CDR3 length: 16 amino acids.

The chain has TRBV2 and TRBJ1-1; D is uncertain. The germline CDR1 and CDR2 sequences are SNHLY and FYNNEI. This CDR3 has 14 residues. Deletions cut 6 bases from V and 5 bases from J, with 16 bases between. CDR3 protein: CASSPRTGGTEAFF. The DNA of the CDR3 is TGTGCCAGCAGCCCAAGGACCGGAGGGACTGAAGCTTTCTTT.

This chain links TRBV12-3 or TRBV12-4 with TRBJ2-1; no clear D gene. Trimming removed 3 bases from V and 8 bases from J, with 5 bases in between. CDR3 length: 11 amino acids. CDR3 amino acids: CASSFFHEQFF. The CDR3 coding sequence is TGTGCCAGCAGTTTTTTTCATGAGCAGTTCTTC.

The chain uses TRBV20-1 and TRBJ1-2, with D perhaps TRBD1 (5 bases). CDR3 length: 11 residues. Germline CDR1 is DFQATT and CDR2 is SNEGSKA (reference sequence). With 5 bases removed from V and 8 bases from J, the gap between germline ends came to 12 bases. The CDR3 region has the DNA TGCAGTGCTGGGACTGACTCGGGCTACACCTTC. Translating it yields CSAGTDSGYTF.

Regarding this clone: A read error may produce the germline difference seen at one junction end. CDR3 sequence: CATSDLCRGDF. CDR3 nucleotides: TGTGCCACCAGTGATTTGTGCAGGGGGGATTTT. The J gene is TRBJ1-5, the V gene TRBV24-1, with 7 bases matching TRBD1. Germline CDR1 and CDR2: KGHDR and SFDVKD. CDR3 length equals 11 residues.

The chain recombines TRBV7-8 with TRBJ2-5; no clear D gene. The CDR3 length is 12 residues. Germline V gives CDR1 SGHVS, CDR2 FQNEAQ. V lost 3 bases to trimming and J lost 0 bases, with 2 bases between them. The CDR3 protein is CASSFNQETQYF. In DNA, the CDR3 is TGTGCCAGCAGCTTTAACCAAGAGACCCAGTACTTC.

The genes are TRBV5-1 and TRBJ2-1, with D unclear. Germline assignment: CDR1 SGHRS and CDR2 YFSETQ. This CDR3 contains 14 residues. The germline V and J ends were trimmed by 4 bases and 6 bases, with 14 bases remaining between them. CDR3 sequence: CASSPTGFLNEQFF. CDR3 nucleotides: TGCGCCAGCAGCCCGACTGGATTTCTCAATGAGCAGTTCTTC.

The sample holds a few counts of this clone. The chain recombines TRBV27 with TRBJ2-5; 9 nucleotides agree with TRBD2. V trimming: 6 bases; J trimming: 4 bases; junction bases outside the gene matches: 9. CDR1 and CDR2 (germline): MNHEY, SMNVEV (reference sequence). The CDR3 totals 15 residues. The CDR3 sequence: CASRRRGGLGETQYF. As DNA, the CDR3 is TGTGCCAGCAGAAGGCGGGGGGGGCTAGGAGAGACCCAGTACTTC.

A few counts support this clone. This chain connects TRBV6-5 to TRBJ2-3; tentatively, D is TRBD2 (8 bases). Germline V gene sequence: CDR1 MNHEY, CDR2 SVGAGI. The CDR3 runs 15 residues. V lost 6 bases, J lost 5 bases, and 18 bases lay in between. CDR3 DNA: TGTGCCAGCAGCCTACTAGCGGCAGGGGGAGATACGCAGTATTTT. This gives the protein CASSLLAAGGDTQYF.

The chain couples TRBV27 to TRBJ2-7; TRBD1 might be the D (5 bases). The CDR3 totals 15 residues. The V gene lost 5 bases and the J gene lost 1 base, with 15 bases spanning the gap. In germline, CDR1 is MNHEY, CDR2 SMNVEV (reference sequence). The CDR3 DNA is TGTGCCAGCAGTCCGCAAGGGGCCGCATCCTACGAGCAGTACTTC. This encodes CASSPQGAASYEQYF.

This chain joins TRBV6-2 or TRBV6-3 and TRBJ1-1, with TRBD1 matching over 8 bases. V trimming: 5 bases; J trimming: 4 bases; junction bases outside the gene matches: 9. CDR1 and CDR2 from the germline V gene are MNHEY and SVGEGT. This CDR3 is built from 15 residues. DNA of the CDR3: TGTGCCAGCAGTCCCGCCAGGGGGCGGAGCACTGAAGCTTTCTTT. Translation gives CASSPARGRSTEAFF.

This clone was seen once. The chain recombines TRBV3-1 (or the pseudogene TRBV3-2) with TRBJ2-3, with D unresolved. This CDR3 is 13 amino acids long. The V and J ends lost 6 bases and 2 bases respectively, with 9 bases between them. CDR1 and CDR2 from the germline V gene are LGHDT and YNNKEL (reference sequence). CDR3 DNA: TGTGCCAGCAGTCCAAGATACACAGATACGCAGTATTTT. Its translation: CASSPRYTDTQYF.

V usage is TRBV21-1 and J usage is TRBJ1-2. TRBV21-1 is recorded as a pseudogene. The CDR3 has 13 amino acids. The CDR3 reads CASSRPGCYGYTF. The CDR3 DNA reads TGTGCCAGCAGCCGTCCCGGATGCTATGGCTACACCTTC.

The table lists this clone with a few counts. The chain is built from TRBV7-9 and TRBJ1-4; TRBD1 aligns across 8 bases. J lost 5 bases, V lost 6 bases, and 11 bases had no gene match. Per germline, CDR1 SEHNR and CDR2 FQNEAQ (reference sequence). This CDR3 spans 16 amino acids. The CDR3 DNA follows: TGTGCCAGCAGTTCTCAAGGACAGGGTTTAAATGAAAAACTGTTTTTT. Its translation is CASSSQGQGLNEKLFF.

The rearrangement links TRBV9 to TRBJ2-1, with 10 bases aligning to TRBD2. With V trimmed by 1 base and J by 1 base, 2 bases remained unmatched. Germline lookup yields CDR1 SGDLS and CDR2 YYNGEE. This CDR3 is 16 amino acids long. The DNA of the CDR3 is TGTGCCAGCAGCGTAATAGCGGGAGGTTCCTACAATGAGCAGTTCTTC. Amino acid sequence: CASSVIAGGSYNEQFF.

The chain recombines TRBV5-4 with TRBJ1-1; D unclear. This CDR3 contains 15 residues. V gave up 4 bases and J gave up 0 bases, with 13 bases separating them. CDR1 SGHNT and CDR2 YYREEE come from the germline V gene (reference sequence). The CDR3 region is CASSPRTHLNTEAFF. CDR3 coding DNA: TGTGCCAGCAGCCCCCGGACTCACTTGAACACTGAAGCTTTCTTT. Variable domain in full (rest from reference TRBV5-4 and TRBJ1-1): ETGVTQSPTHLIKTRGQQVTLRCSSQSGHNTVSWYQQALGQGPQFIFQYYREEENGRGNFPPRFSGLQFPNYSSELNVNALELDDSALYLCASSPRTHLNTEAFFGQGTRLTVV.

J is TRBJ1-5 and V is TRBV28; D not resolved. Deletions cut 3 bases from V and 6 bases from J, with 12 bases between. Germline V lookup: CDR1 MDHEN, CDR2 SYDVKM. CDR3 length: 14 amino acids. The CDR3 loop is CASSLVQKAQPQHF. CDR3 nucleotides: TGTGCCAGCAGTTTGGTACAGAAGGCTCAGCCCCAGCATTTT.